The 5 T cell receptor beta chains in this list originate from one sample, sequenced in a study of cytotoxic CD8 clonotypes in ibrutinib-treated CLL. Libraries were prepared by immunoSEQ multiplex PCR; TCRdb keeps only in-frame clonotypes and omits some of them. Counted here are 7,300 or so clones, 79% occurring once; the ten biggest clones make up 3.8%. The sequences come from PBMCs, collected before ibrutinib treatment. The receptors shown here come from a human donor with chronic lymphocytic leukemia.

The chain couples TRBV21-1 to TRBJ1-1; TRBD1 is the table's D call and was not checked against the DNA. TRBV21-1 is a pseudogene locus. The CDR3 contains 13 residues. CDR3 amino acids: CASSPTVNTEAFF. The CDR3 region has the DNA TGTGCCAGCAGCCCGACAGTTAACACTGAAGCTTTCTTT.

The genes are TRBV7-3 and TRBJ2-5; tentatively, D is TRBD2 (5 bases). This CDR3 is 13 amino acids long. V dropped 4 bases and J dropped 4 bases, with 10 bases sitting between them. Germline V gene data show CDR1 as SGHTA and CDR2 as FQGTGA. For the CDR3, the DNA is TGTGCCAGCAGCTCATGGAGCGGAGAGACCCAGTACTTC. Its translation: CASSSWSGETQYF.

The chain combines TRBV5-1 with TRBJ2-7, with TRBD1 matching over 9 bases. Germline trimming cut 4 bases from V and 2 bases from J; bases unmatched to any gene: 7. Looked up from germline, CDR1 is SGHRS and CDR2 is YFSETQ. The CDR3 is made up of 15 amino acids. CDR3 bases: TGCGCCAGCAGCGCCTCCGGGACAGGGACCTACGAGCAGTACTTC. It codes for CASSASGTGTYEQYF.

The gene calls are TRBV27 and TRBJ2-7; 10 bases map to TRBD1. The V gene end was trimmed by 3 bases and the J gene end by 0 bases; junction bases not matched to a gene: 2. In germline, CDR1 is MNHEY, CDR2 SMNVEV (reference sequence). The CDR3 is 15 amino acids. CDR3 DNA: TGTGCCAGCAGTTTCCGGGACAGGGGCTCCTACGAGCAGTACTTC. Encoded protein: CASSFRDRGSYEQYF.

This chain connects TRBV19 to TRBJ1-1; D remains unclear. Trimming left V 2 bases short and J 4 bases short, with 14 bases between. Germline CDR1 reads LNHDA; CDR2 reads SQIVND (reference sequence). This CDR3 comprises 15 residues. CDR3 DNA: TGTGCCAGTAGTATAAAGCACGGAGCCCCCACTGAAGCTTTCTTT. Residues: CASSIKHGAPTEAFF.